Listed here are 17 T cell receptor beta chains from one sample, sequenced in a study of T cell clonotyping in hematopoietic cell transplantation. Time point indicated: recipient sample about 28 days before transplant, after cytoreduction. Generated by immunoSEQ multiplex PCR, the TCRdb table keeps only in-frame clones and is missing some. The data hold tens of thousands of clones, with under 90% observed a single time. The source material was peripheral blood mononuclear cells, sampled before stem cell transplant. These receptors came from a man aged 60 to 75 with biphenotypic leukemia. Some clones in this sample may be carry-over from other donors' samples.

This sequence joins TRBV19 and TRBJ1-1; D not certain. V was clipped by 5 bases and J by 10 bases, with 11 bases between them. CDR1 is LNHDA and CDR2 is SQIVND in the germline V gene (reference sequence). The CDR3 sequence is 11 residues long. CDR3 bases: TGTGCCAGTAGTCGCGGATCTGGAGCTTTCTTT. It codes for CASSRGSGAFF.

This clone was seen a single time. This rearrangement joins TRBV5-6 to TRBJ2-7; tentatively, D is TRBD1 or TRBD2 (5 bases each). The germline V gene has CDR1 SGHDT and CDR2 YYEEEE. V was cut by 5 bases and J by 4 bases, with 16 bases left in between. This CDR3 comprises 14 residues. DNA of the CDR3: TGTGCCAGCAGTCCCGGGACCGAGGTTTACGAGCAGTACTTC. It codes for CASSPGTEVYEQYF. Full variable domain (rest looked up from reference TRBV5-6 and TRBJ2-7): DAGVTQSPTHLIKTRGQQVTLRCSPKSGHDTVSWYQQALGQGPQFIFQYYEEEERQRGNFPDRFSGHQFPNYSSELNVNALLLGDSALYLCASSPGTEVYEQYFGPGTRLTVT.

The CDR3 is CASSSSRNEKLFF. CDR3 DNA sequence: TGTGCCAGCAGCTCGAGCCGAAATGAAAAACTGTTTTTT. V is TRBV5-4 and J is TRBJ1-4; D unclear. Per the germline V gene, CDR1 is SGHNT and CDR2 is YYREEE (reference sequence). V was cut by 3 bases and J by 5 bases, with 8 bases left in between. The CDR3 loop spans 13 amino acids. Looking up the rest from reference TRBV5-4 and TRBJ1-4 gives the full variable domain: ETGVTQSPTHLIKTRGQQVTLRCSSQSGHNTVSWYQQALGQGPQFIFQYYREEENGRGNFPPRFSGLQFPNYSSELNVNALELDDSALYLCASSSSRNEKLFFGSGTQLSVL.

CDR3 region: CASSSTGRYEQYF. The CDR3 bases are TGCGCCAGCAGCAGTACCGGGAGATACGAGCAGTACTTC. V gene TRBV5-1 combines with J gene TRBJ2-7; TRBD2 is a possible D gene (6 bases). CDR3 length: 13 amino acids. CDR1 is SGHRS and CDR2 is YFSETQ in the germline V gene. The V gene lost 4 bases and the J gene lost 4 bases, with 12 bases spanning the gap.

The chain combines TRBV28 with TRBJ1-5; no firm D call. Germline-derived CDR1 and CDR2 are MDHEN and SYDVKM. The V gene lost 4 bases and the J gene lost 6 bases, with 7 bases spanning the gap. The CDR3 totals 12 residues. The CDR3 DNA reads TGTGCCAGCAGTTGGGGATCTCAGCCCCAGCATTTT. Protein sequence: CASSWGSQPQHF.

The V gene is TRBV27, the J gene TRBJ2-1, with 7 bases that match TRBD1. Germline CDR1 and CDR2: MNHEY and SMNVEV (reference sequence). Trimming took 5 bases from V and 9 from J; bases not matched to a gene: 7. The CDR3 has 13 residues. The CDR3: CASSIKQGFEQFF. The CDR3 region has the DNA TGTGCCAGCAGTATAAAACAGGGGTTTGAGCAGTTCTTC.

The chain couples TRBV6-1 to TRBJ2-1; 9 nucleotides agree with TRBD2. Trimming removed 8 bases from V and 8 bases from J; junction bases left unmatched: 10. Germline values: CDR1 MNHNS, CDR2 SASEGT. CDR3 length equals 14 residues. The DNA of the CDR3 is TGTGCCAGCGCAACGAGCGGGAGGAATCATGAGCAGTTCTTC. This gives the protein CASATSGRNHEQFF.

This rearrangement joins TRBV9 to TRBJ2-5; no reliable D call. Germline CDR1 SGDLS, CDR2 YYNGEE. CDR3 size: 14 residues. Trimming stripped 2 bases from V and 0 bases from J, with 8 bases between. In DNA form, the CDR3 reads TGTGCCAGCAGCGTTCGCCCGTACCAAGAGACCCAGTACTTC. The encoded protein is CASSVRPYQETQYF.

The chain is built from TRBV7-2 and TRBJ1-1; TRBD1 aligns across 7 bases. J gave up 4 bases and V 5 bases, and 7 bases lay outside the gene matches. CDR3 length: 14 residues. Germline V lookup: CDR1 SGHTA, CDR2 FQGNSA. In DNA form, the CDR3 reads TGTGCCAGCAGCCTTCTGGGACAGCTCACTGAAGCTTTCTTT. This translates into CASSLLGQLTEAFF.

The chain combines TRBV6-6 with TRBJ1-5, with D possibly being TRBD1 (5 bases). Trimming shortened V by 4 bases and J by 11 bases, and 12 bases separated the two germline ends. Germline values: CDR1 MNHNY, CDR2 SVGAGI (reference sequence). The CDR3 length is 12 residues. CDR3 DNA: TGTGCCAGCAGTTTGGGGGAACGGGCCCAGCATTTT. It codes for CASSLGERAQHF.

CDR3 residues: CASSTLIGDRALFF. The CDR3 DNA is TGTGCCAGTAGTACCTTGATTGGAGACAGGGCGCTGTTTTTT. This chain joins TRBV19 and TRBJ2-2; 7 bases align to TRBD1. Losses at the gene ends were 4 bases for V and 13 bases for J; bases not matched to a gene: 12. Germline V CDR1 and CDR2: LNHDA, SQIVND (reference sequence). The CDR3 extends over 14 amino acids. Drawing the rest from reference TRBV19 and TRBJ2-2, the complete variable domain is DGGITQSPKYLFRKEGQNVTLSCEQNLNHDAMYWYRQDPGQGLRLIYYSQIVNDFQKGDIAEGYSVSREKKESFPLTVTSAQKNPTAFYLCASSTLIGDRALFFGEGSRLTVL.

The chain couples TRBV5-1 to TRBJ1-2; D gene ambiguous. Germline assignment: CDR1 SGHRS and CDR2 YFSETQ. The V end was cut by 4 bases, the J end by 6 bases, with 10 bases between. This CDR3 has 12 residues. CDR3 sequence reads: CASSPGPDGYTF. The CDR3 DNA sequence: TGCGCCAGCAGCCCCGGGCCAGATGGCTACACCTTC.

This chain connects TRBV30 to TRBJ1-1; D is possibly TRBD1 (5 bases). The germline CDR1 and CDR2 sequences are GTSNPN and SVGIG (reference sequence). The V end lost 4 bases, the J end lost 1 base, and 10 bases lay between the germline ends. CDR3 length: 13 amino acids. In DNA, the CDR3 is TGTGCCTGGACGGGAGACAGGAACACTGAAGCTTTCTTT. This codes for CAWTGDRNTEAFF.

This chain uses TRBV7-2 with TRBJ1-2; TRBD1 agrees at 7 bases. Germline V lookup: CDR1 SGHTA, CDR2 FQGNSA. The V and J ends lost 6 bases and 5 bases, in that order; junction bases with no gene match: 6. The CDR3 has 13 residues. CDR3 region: CASRGGTAYGYTF. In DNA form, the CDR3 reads TGTGCCAGCAGGGGTGGGACAGCTTATGGCTACACCTTC.

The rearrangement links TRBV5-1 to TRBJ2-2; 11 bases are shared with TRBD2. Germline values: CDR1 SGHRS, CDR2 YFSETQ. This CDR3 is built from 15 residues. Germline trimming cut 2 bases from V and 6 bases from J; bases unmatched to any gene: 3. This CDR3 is CASSLLAGVAGELFF. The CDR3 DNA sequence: TGCGCCAGCAGCTTACTAGCGGGAGTTGCCGGGGAGCTGTTTTTT.

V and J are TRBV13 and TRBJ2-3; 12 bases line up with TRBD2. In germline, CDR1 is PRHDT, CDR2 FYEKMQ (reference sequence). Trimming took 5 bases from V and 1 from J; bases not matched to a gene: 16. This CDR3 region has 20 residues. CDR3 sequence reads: CASSPRNRLAGVRGTDTQYF. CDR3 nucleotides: TGTGCCAGCAGCCCCCGAAATAGACTAGCGGGAGTTCGCGGCACAGATACGCAGTATTTT. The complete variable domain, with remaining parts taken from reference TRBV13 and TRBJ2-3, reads AAGVIQSPRHLIKEKRETATLKCYPIPRHDTVYWYQQGPGQDPQFLISFYEKMQSDKGSIPDRFSAQQFSDYHSELNMSSLELGDSALYFCASSPRNRLAGVRGTDTQYFGPGTRLTVL.

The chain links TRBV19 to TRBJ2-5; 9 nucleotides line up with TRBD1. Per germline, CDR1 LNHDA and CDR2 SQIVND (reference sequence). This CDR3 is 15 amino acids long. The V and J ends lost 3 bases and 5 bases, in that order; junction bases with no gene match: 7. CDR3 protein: CASSMLGTGRETQYF. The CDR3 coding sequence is TGTGCCAGTAGTATGCTAGGGACAGGGCGTGAGACCCAGTACTTC.